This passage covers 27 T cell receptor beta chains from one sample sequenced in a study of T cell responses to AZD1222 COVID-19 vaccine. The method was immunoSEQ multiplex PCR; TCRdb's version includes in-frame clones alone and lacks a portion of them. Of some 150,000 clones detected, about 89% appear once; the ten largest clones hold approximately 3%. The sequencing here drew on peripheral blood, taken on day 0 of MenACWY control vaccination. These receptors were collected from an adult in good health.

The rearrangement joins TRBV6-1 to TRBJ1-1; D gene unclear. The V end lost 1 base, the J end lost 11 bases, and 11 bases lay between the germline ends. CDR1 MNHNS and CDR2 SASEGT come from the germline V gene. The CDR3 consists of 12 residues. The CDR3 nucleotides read TGTGCCAGCAGTGAAGTTGGCTCCTCGGCTTTCTTT. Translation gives CASSEVGSSAFF.

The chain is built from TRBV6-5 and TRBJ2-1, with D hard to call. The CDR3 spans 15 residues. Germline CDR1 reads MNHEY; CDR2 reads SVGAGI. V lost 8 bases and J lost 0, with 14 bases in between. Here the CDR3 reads CASSTGPFSYNEQFF. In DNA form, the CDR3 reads TGTGCCAGCTCTACGGGTCCCTTCTCCTACAATGAGCAGTTCTTC.

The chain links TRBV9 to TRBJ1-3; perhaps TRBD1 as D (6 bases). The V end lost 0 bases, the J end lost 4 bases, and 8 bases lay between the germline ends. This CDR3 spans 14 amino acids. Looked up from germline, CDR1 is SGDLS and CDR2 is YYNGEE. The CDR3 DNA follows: TGTGCCAGCAGCGTAGGGACAGCAGGAAACACCATATATTTT. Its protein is CASSVGTAGNTIYF. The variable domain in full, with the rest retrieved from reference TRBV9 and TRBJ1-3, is DSGVTQTPKHLITATGQRVTLRCSPRSGDLSVYWYQQSLDQGLQFLIQYYNGEERAKGNILERFSAQQFPDLHSELNLSSLELGDSALYFCASSVGTAGNTIYFGEGSWLTVV.

The CDR3 nucleotides read TGCGCCAGCAGCCACCCACCATCGACAGGGACGTACGAGCAGTACTTC. The encoded protein is CASSHPPSTGTYEQYF. This rearrangement joins TRBV5-1 to TRBJ2-7; 7 bases fit TRBD1. The CDR3 is 16 residues long. The germline gives CDR1 SGHRS, CDR2 YFSETQ. Trimming took 4 bases from V and 4 from J; bases not matched to a gene: 14.

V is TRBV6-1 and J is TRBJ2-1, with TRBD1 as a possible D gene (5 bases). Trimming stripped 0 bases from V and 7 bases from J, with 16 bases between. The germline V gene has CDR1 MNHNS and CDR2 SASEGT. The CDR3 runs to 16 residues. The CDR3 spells CASSEAGERAWNEQFF. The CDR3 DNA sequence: TGTGCCAGCAGTGAAGCAGGGGAAAGAGCATGGAATGAGCAGTTCTTC.

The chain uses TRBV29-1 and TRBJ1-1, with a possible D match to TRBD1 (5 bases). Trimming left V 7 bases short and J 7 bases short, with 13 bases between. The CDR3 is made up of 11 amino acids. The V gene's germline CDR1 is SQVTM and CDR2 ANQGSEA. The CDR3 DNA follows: TGCAGCGCCGTGACAGAATATGAAGCTTTCTTT. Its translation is CSAVTEYEAFF.

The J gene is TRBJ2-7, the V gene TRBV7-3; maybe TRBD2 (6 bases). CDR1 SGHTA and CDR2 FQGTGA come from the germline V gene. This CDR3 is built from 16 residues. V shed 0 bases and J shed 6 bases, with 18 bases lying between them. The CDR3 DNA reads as TGTGCCAGCAGCTTAACCCCCGTTGGAGGGGTCGGCGAGCAGTACTTC. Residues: CASSLTPVGGVGEQYF.

The CDR3 loop is CASRGHLNTEAFF. In nucleotides, the CDR3 is TGTGCCAGCAGGGGACATTTGAACACTGAAGCTTTCTTT. The chain has TRBV6-5 and TRBJ1-1; D possibly corresponds to TRBD1 (6 bases). The CDR3 sequence is 13 residues long. V was clipped by 6 bases and J by 0 bases, with 8 bases between them. Germline V gives CDR1 MNHEY, CDR2 SVGAGI.

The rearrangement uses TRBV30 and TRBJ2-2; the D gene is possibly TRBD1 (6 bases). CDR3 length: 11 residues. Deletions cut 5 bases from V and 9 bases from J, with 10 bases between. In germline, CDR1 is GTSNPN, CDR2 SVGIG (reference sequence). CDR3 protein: CAWDRSRELFF. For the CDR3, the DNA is TGTGCCTGGGACAGGTCCCGGGAGCTGTTTTTT.

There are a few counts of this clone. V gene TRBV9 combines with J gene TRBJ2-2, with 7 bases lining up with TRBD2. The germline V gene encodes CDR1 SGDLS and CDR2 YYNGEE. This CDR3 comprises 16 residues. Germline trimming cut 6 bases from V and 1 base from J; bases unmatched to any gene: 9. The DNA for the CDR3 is TGTGCCAGCACGGTGCAGGGAGGGCAGAACACCGGGGAGCTGTTTTTT. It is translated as CASTVQGGQNTGELFF.

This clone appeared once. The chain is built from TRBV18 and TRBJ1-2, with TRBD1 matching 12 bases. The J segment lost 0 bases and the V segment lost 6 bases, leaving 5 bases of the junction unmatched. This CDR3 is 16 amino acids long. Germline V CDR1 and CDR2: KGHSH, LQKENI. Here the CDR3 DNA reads TGTGCCAGCTCCCCGGGACAGGGGGCTACTAACTATGGCTACACCTTC. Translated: CASSPGQGATNYGYTF. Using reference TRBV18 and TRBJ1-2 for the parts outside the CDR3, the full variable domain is NAGVMQNPRHLVRRRGQEARLRCSPMKGHSHVYWYRQLPEEGLKFMVYLQKENIIDESGMPKERFSAEFPKEGPSILRIQQVVRGDSAAYFCASSPGQGATNYGYTFGSGTRLTVV.

CDR3 in amino acids: CASSLGDRDEQFF. CDR3 bases: TGTGCCAGCTCTCTCGGGGACAGGGACGAGCAGTTCTTC. The rearrangement joins TRBV18 to TRBJ2-1; 9 bases map to TRBD1. J lost 10 bases, V lost 6 bases, and 7 bases had no gene match. Germline CDR1 and CDR2: KGHSH and LQKENI. The CDR3 totals 13 residues.

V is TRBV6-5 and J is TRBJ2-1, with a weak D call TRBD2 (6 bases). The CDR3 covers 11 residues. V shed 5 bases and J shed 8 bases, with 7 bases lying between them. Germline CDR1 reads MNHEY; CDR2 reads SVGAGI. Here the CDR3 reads CASSRGYEQFF. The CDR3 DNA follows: TGTGCCAGCAGTCGGGGGTATGAGCAGTTCTTC.

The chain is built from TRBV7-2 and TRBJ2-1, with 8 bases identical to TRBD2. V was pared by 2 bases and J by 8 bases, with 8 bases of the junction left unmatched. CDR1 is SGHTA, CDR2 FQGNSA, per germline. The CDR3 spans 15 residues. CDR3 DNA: TGTGCCAGCAGCTTAATGGGTAGCGGGAACCATGAGCAGTTCTTC. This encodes CASSLMGSGNHEQFF.

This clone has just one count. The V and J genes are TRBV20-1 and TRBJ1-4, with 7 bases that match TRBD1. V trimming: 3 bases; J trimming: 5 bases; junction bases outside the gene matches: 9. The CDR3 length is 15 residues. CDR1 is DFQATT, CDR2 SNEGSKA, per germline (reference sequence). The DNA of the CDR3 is TGCAGTGCTAGTGACAGGGTGAGCCAGAATGAAAAACTGTTTTTT. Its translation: CSASDRVSQNEKLFF.

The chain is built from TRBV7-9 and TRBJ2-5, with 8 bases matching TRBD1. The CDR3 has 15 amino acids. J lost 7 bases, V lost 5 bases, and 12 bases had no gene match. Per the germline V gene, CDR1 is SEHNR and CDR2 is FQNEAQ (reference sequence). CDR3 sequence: CASSPRTGSEGTQYF. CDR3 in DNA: TGTGCCAGCAGCCCCAGGACAGGGAGTGAGGGGACCCAGTACTTC.

The CDR3, as DNA: TGTGCCAGCAGATTCAGGAGCTCTGGAAACACCATATATTTT. It encodes CASRFRSSGNTIYF. This chain links TRBV6-5 with TRBJ1-3, with D unresolved. This CDR3 is built from 14 residues. The V gene's germline CDR1 is MNHEY and CDR2 SVGAGI. V was clipped by 6 bases and J by 0 bases, with 9 bases between them.

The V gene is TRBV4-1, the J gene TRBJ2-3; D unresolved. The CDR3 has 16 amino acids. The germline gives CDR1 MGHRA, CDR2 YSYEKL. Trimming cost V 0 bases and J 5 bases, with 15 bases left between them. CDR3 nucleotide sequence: TGCGCCAGCAGCCAAGACCCCGCGCCCTCGGGAGATACGCAGTATTTT. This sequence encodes CASSQDPAPSGDTQYF.

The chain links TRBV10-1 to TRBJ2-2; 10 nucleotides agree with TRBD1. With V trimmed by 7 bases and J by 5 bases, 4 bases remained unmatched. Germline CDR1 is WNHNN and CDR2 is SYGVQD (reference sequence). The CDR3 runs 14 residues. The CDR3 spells CASKRDRGTGELFF. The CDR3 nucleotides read TGCGCCAGCAAACGGGACAGGGGAACCGGGGAGCTGTTTTTT.

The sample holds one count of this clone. DNA for the CDR3: TGTGCCAGCAGCCCGGGAGGCTGGGTGGGAGGAAACACCATATATTTT. Amino acids: CASSPGGWVGGNTIYF. The V gene is TRBV4-2, the J gene TRBJ1-3; D call uncertain. Per the germline V gene, CDR1 is LGHNA and CDR2 is YNFKEQ. CDR3 length: 16 amino acids. Trimming took off 4 bases at V and 4 bases at J, with 17 bases between the two ends.

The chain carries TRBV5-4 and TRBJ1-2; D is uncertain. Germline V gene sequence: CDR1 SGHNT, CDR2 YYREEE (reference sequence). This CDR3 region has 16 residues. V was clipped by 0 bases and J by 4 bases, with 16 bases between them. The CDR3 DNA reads TGTGCCAGCAGCTTGGGGGTAGAACGGGCTATCTATGGCTACACCTTC. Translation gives CASSLGVERAIYGYTF.

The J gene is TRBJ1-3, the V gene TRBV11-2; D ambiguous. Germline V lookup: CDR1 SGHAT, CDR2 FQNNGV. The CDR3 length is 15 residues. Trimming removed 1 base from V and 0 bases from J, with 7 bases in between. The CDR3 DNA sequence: TGTGCCAGCAGCTTAGGGGCCTTCTCTGGAAACACCATATATTTT. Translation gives CASSLGAFSGNTIYF.

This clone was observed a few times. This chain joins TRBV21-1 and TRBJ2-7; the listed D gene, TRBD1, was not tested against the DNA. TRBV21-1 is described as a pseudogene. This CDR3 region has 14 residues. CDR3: CASSKGNRVYEQYF. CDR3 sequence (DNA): TGTGCCAGCAGCAAAGGGAACAGGGTCTACGAGCAGTACTTC.

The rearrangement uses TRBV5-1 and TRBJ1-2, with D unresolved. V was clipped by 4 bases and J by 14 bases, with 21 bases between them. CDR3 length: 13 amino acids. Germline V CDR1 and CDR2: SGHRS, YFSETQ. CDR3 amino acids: CASSIMTDGWYTF. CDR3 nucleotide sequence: TGCGCCAGCAGCATAATGACGGACGGCTGGTATACCTTC.

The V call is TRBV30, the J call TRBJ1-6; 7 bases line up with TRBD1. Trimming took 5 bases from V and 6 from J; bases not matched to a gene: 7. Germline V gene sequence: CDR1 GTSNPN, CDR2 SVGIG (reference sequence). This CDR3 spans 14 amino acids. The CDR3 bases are TGTGCCTGGCAACGGGACAGTCTTAATTCACCCCTCCACTTT. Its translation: CAWQRDSLNSPLHF. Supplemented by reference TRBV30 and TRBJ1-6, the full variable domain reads SQTIHQWPATLVQPVGSPLSLECTVEGTSNPNLYWYRQAAGRGLQLLFYSVGIGQISSEVPQNLSASRPQDRQFILSSKKLLLSDSGFYLCAWQRDSLNSPLHFGNGTRLTVT.

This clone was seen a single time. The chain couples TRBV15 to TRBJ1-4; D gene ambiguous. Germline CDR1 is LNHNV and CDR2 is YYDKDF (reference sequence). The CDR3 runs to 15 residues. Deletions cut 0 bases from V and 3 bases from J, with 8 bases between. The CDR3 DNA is TGTGCCACCAGCAGAGATCTCGACCCTAATGAAAAACTGTTTTTT. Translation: CATSRDLDPNEKLFF.

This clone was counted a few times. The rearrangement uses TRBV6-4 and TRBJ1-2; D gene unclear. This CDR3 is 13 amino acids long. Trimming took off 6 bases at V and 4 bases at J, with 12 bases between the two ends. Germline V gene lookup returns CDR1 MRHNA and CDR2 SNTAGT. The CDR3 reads CASRNGPAYGYTF. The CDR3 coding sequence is TGTGCCAGCAGAAACGGCCCGGCCTATGGCTACACCTTC.